Listed below are T cell receptor beta chains from one sample, sequenced in a study of PD-1 blockade in classical Hodgkin lymphoma. The data were produced by immunoSEQ multiplex PCR, yet TCRdb's version contains in-frame clones alone and is incomplete. The table shows about 93,000 clones, with 78% occurring only once. The material sequenced was peripheral blood mononuclear cells (PBMCs), taken before the fourth cycle of nivolumab. Receptors were obtained from a human donor with classical Hodgkin lymphoma. The CDR3 runs from the conserved cysteine through the conserved F or W. The D gene is left open where the match is weak. Part of the rows lack a size; the others show once, few, many or a class for expanded clones.

clone_size j_call v_call d_call cdr3_aa cdr3_nt
many TRBJ2-7 TRBV27 NA CASREQGREQYF TGTGCCAGCAGGGAACAGGGGAGGGAGCAGTACTTC
NA TRBJ2-1 TRBV29-1 NA CSVLRLGGQDSEQFF TGCAGCGTTTTGCGTTTGGGGGGGCAAGATAGTGAGCAGTTCTTC
NA TRBJ2-7 TRBV18 NA CASSLDITSYEQYF TGTGCCAGCTCACTCGACATAACTTCCTACGAGCAGTACTTC
medium-sized TRBJ1-1 TRBV9 NA CASSMVNTEAFF TGTGCCAGCAGTATGGTGAACACTGAAGCTTTCTTT
NA TRBJ2-3 TRBV27 NA CASSFEGGDTQYF TGTGCCAGCAGTTTCGAGGGAGGAGATACGCAGTATTTT
NA TRBJ2-7 TRBV7-2 TRBD2 CASSPGTSGAEQYF TGTGCCAGCAGCCCCGGGACTAGCGGGGCTGAGCAGTACTTC
few TRBJ1-5 TRBV6-5 NA CASRAGDQPQHF TGTGCCAGCAGGGCGGGGGATCAGCCCCAGCATTTT
NA TRBJ2-7 TRBV5-1 TRBD1 CASGGRTGKDSEQYF TGCGCCAGCGGTGGCCGGACAGGGAAGGACTCCGAGCAGTACTTC
NA TRBJ2-1 TRBV6-5 TRBD1 CASSSNRGRQFF TGTGCCAGCAGTTCCAACAGGGGGCGGCAGTTCTTC
once TRBJ1-5 TRBV6-5 TRBD1 CASSGQGYNQPQHF TGTGCCAGCAGTGGACAGGGGTACAATCAGCCCCAGCATTTT
once TRBJ1-3 TRBV18 TRBD1 CASSPDRRFSGNTIYF TGTGCCAGCTCACCGGACAGGCGGTTCTCTGGAAACACCATATATTTT
few TRBJ2-7 TRBV5-4 NA CASSYGQSYEQYF TGTGCCAGCAGCTACGGACAATCCTACGAGCAGTACTTC
NA TRBJ1-3 TRBV7-9 NA CASSSGFSGNTIYF TGTGCCAGCAGCTCTGGGTTCTCTGGAAACACCATATATTTT
NA TRBJ1-2 TRBV6-6 TRBD1 CASSYTWTGGNGYTF TGTGCCAGCAGTTACACATGGACAGGGGGCAATGGCTACACCTTC
NA TRBJ2-7 TRBV23-1 NA CASSQSLGPRAYEQYF TGCGCCAGCAGTCAATCGTTGGGTCCACGGGCCTACGAGCAGTACTTC
once TRBJ2-5 TRBV9 NA CASSPQLATPETQYF TGTGCCAGCAGCCCCCAACTAGCTACTCCGGAGACCCAGTACTTC
once TRBJ1-4 TRBV18 NA CASSPELTPTNEKLFF TGTGCCAGCTCACCGGAGCTCACCCCAACTAATGAAAAACTGTTTTTT
NA TRBJ2-3 TRBV11-2 TRBD1 CASSLIRGWSDTQYF TGTGCCAGCAGCTTAATCAGGGGGTGGTCAGATACGCAGTATTTT
NA TRBJ1-4 TRBV7-9 NA CASSLRRAGEKLFF TGTGCCAGCAGCTTACGGAGGGCCGGGGAAAAACTGTTTTTT
NA TRBJ2-3 TRBV5-4 NA CASSLEPSTDTQYF TGTGCCAGCAGCTTGGAACCAAGCACAGATACGCAGTATTTT
NA TRBJ2-7 TRBV7-2 NA CASSRSSMGTYEQYF TGTGCCAGCAGCCGCAGTAGTATGGGTACCTACGAGCAGTACTTC
NA TRBJ1-6 TRBV6-6 NA CASSTRVRSPLHF TGTGCCAGCAGTACCCGGGTCCGGTCACCCCTCCACTTT
NA TRBJ1-1 TRBV4-2 TRBD1 CASSQDLGQGEAFF TGTGCCAGCAGCCAAGATCTGGGACAGGGAGAAGCTTTCTTT
NA TRBJ1-5 TRBV2 TRBD1 CASRINRGVYNQPQHF TGTGCCAGCAGGATTAACAGGGGTGTTTACAATCAGCCCCAGCATTTT
NA TRBJ1-1 TRBV7-6 TRBD1 CASSLEAPQGVGWDTEAFF TGTGCCAGCAGCTTAGAGGCCCCACAGGGGGTAGGGTGGGACACTGAAGCTTTCTTT
NA TRBJ2-7 TRBV7-2 TRBD1 CASSRRTGSHEQYF TGTGCCAGCAGCCGTCGGACAGGGTCGCACGAGCAGTACTTC
NA TRBJ2-1 TRBV5-6 NA CASSLALSNEQFF TGTGCCAGCAGCTTGGCCCTGAGCAATGAGCAGTTCTTC
NA TRBJ2-3 TRBV27 NA CASSLNGYTDTQYF TGTGCCAGCAGTTTGAACGGGTACACAGATACGCAGTATTTT
NA TRBJ1-1 TRBV7-3 TRBD1 CASSPGQGYTEAFF TGTGCCAGCAGCCCTGGACAGGGTTACACTGAAGCTTTCTTT
NA TRBJ2-3 TRBV28 TRBD2 CASRGGGSTDTQYF TGTGCCAGCAGGGGCGGGGGTTCCACAGATACGCAGTATTTT
NA TRBJ2-7 TRBV6-4 NA CASSDPKPGHSYEQYF TGTGCCAGCAGTGACCCCAAACCCGGCCACTCCTACGAGCAGTACTTC
NA TRBJ2-7 TRBV9 NA CASSVGKGVYEQYF TGTGCCAGCAGCGTAGGAAAGGGGGTCTACGAGCAGTACTTC
few TRBJ1-6 TRBV11-2 NA CASSPERDSPLHF TGTGCCAGCAGCCCAGAGAGGGATTCACCCCTCCACTTT
NA TRBJ1-2 TRBV6-1 NA CASSERYYGYTF TGTGCCAGCAGTGAGAGATACTATGGCTACACCTTC
NA TRBJ2-3 TRBV28 NA CASSSYPGSTDTQYF TGTGCCAGCAGTTCCTACCCCGGGAGCACAGATACGCAGTATTTT
NA TRBJ2-7 TRBV5-1 TRBD1 CASSLPGQGWREQYF TGCGCCAGCAGCTTGCCGGGACAGGGATGGCGGGAGCAGTACTTC
NA TRBJ1-6 TRBV27 NA CASRDGIYSPLHF TGTGCCAGCAGGGACGGAATTTATTCACCCCTCCACTTT
NA TRBJ2-5 TRBV10-3 NA CAISESRETQYF TGTGCCATCAGTGAGTCAAGAGAGACCCAGTACTTC
NA TRBJ2-2 TRBV6-6 NA CASSNRRTRPGELFF TGTGCCAGCAGTAACCGGAGGACCCGCCCCGGGGAGCTGTTTTTT
once TRBJ1-5 TRBV6-6 NA CASRTQRRSNQPQHF TGTGCCAGCAGGACACAGCGGCGCAGCAATCAGCCCCAGCATTTT
NA TRBJ2-1 TRBV6-6 TRBD2 CASTSLATYNEQFF TGTGCCAGCACATCACTAGCGACCTACAATGAGCAGTTCTTC
NA TRBJ2-6 TRBV18 TRBD1 CASSQGAWGANVLTF TGTGCCAGCTCACAGGGGGCGTGGGGGGCCAACGTCCTGACTTTC
once TRBJ1-3 TRBV11-3 NA CASSLGPSGRNTIYF TGTGCCAGCAGCTTAGGGCCCTCCGGCCGAAACACCATATATTTT
once TRBJ2-1 TRBV7-9 NA CALYSGSAYNEQFF TGTGCCCTTTACAGCGGGTCGGCCTACAATGAGCAGTTCTTC
NA TRBJ1-2 TRBV6-6 TRBD1 CASSTDRVTNYGYTF TGTGCCAGCAGTACGGACAGGGTAACTAACTATGGCTACACCTTC
NA TRBJ2-1 TRBV2 TRBD2 CASRFTSGGADEQFF TGTGCCAGCCGTTTTACTAGCGGGGGGGCTGATGAGCAGTTCTTC
NA TRBJ2-1 TRBV18 NA CASSLHPGEDYNEQFF TGTGCCAGCTCACTCCATCCAGGGGAGGACTACAATGAGCAGTTCTTC
NA TRBJ2-2 TRBV30 NA CAWSLNTGELFF TGTGCCTGGAGTTTGAACACCGGGGAGCTGTTTTTT
once TRBJ2-1 TRBV19 NA CASSRSGSPPYNEQFF TGTGCCAGTAGTAGAAGCGGGTCCCCCCCCTACAATGAGCAGTTCTTC
few TRBJ1-5 TRBV27 NA CASSPRFNQPQHF TGTGCCAGCAGTCCCCGATTCAATCAGCCCCAGCATTTT
NA TRBJ2-1 TRBV19 NA CASSILGESGYNEQFF TGTGCCAGTAGTATCCTAGGGGAAAGCGGCTACAATGAGCAGTTCTTC
NA TRBJ2-3 TRBV6-1 TRBD1 CASRDRGGTDTQYF TGTGCCAGCAGGGACAGGGGTGGCACAGATACGCAGTATTTT
NA TRBJ1-1 TRBV7-9 TRBD1 CASGSRGGTEAFF TGTGCCAGCGGCAGCAGGGGGGGCACTGAAGCTTTCTTT
NA TRBJ2-1 TRBV2 TRBD2 CASSESRTSGGFSYNEQFF TGTGCCAGCAGTGAATCTCGGACTAGCGGGGGATTCTCCTACAATGAGCAGTTCTTC
few TRBJ2-2 TRBV1 NA CTSSRKHKRDSRNTGELFF TGCACCAGCAGCCGAAAACACAAACGGGACAGTCGAAACACCGGGGAGCTGTTTTTT
once TRBJ1-4 TRBV2 NA CASTSRGGPNEKLFF TGTGCCAGCACCTCCCGGGGGGGGCCTAATGAAAAACTGTTTTTT
NA TRBJ2-7 TRBV4-3 TRBD1 CASSQDLGNRGHEQYF TGCGCCAGCAGCCAAGATTTGGGCAACAGGGGTCACGAGCAGTACTTC
NA TRBJ2-7 TRBV5-1 NA CASSYETGRSEQYF TGCGCCAGCAGCTACGAGACAGGGAGGAGCGAGCAGTACTTC
NA TRBJ2-2 TRBV5-1 NA CASSLGPGINTGELFF TGCGCCAGCAGCTTGGGTCCCGGGATAAACACCGGGGAGCTGTTTTTT
NA TRBJ1-4 TRBV2 TRBD1 CASTPGQGYEKLFF TGTGCCAGCACCCCGGGACAGGGGTATGAAAAACTGTTTTTT